Below, 13 T cell receptor beta chains from the same sample are listed, as sequenced in a study of shared clonotypes between healthy human individuals. Sequencing was performed with immunoSEQ multiplex PCR; in TCRdb, only in-frame clones are kept and a portion is missing. The data show about 980,000 clones, around 80% seen once. The sequenced material came from memory CD4+ T cells sorted from blood. Specified subset: CD45RA-negative fraction. The source is a man aged 18 to 35 in good health.

The CDR3, as DNA: TGTGCCAGCAGCCAGGTGTACGAGCAGTACTTC. It encodes CASSQVYEQYF. The genes are TRBV2 and TRBJ2-7; D uncertain. CDR3 length equals 11 residues. V lost 6 bases to trimming and J lost 4 bases, with 7 bases between them. CDR1 SNHLY and CDR2 FYNNEI come from the germline V gene.

V is TRBV7-9 and J is TRBJ2-3; D possibly corresponds to TRBD2 (5 bases). The germline gives CDR1 SEHNR, CDR2 FQNEAQ (reference sequence). The CDR3 covers 16 residues. V lost 5 bases and J lost 2, with 17 bases in between. In DNA, the CDR3 is TGTGCCAGCAGCCCTTCTTTGGACTCACACACAGATACGCAGTATTTT. Translation gives CASSPSLDSHTDTQYF.

The rearrangement joins TRBV10-3 to TRBJ1-5; tentative D call: TRBD1 (6 bases). V was shortened by 4 bases and J by 5 bases, with 9 bases between the two germline ends. Germline lookup yields CDR1 ENHRY and CDR2 SYGVKD. The CDR3 extends over 13 amino acids. This CDR3 is CAISGGGDQPQHF. CDR3 DNA: TGTGCCATCAGTGGAGGGGGAGATCAGCCCCAGCATTTT.

V is TRBV2 and J is TRBJ2-7, with a possible D match to TRBD1 (5 bases). CDR1 and CDR2 from the germline V gene are SNHLY and FYNNEI. CDR3 length: 14 amino acids. The V end was cut by 6 bases, the J end by 2 bases, with 14 bases between. The CDR3 nucleotides read TGTGCCAGCAGAGGCACAGGCTTAGCCTACGAGCAGTACTTC. It specifies CASRGTGLAYEQYF.

This clone has only a few counts. The chain links TRBV7-9 to TRBJ2-4; 8 positions agree with TRBD1. V shed 3 bases, J shed 7 bases, and the junction held 5 bases outside the gene matches. Germline loops: CDR1 SEHNR, CDR2 FQNEAQ (reference sequence). The CDR3 contains 14 residues. The CDR3 sequence: CASSFSGQGNIQYF. For the CDR3, the DNA is TGTGCCAGCAGCTTCTCCGGACAGGGCAACATTCAGTACTTC.

The V and J genes are TRBV5-1 and TRBJ2-5; D remains unclear. The CDR3 is 10 residues long. Per germline, CDR1 SGHRS and CDR2 YFSETQ. The V end lost 7 bases, the J end lost 4 bases, and 5 bases lay between the germline ends. The CDR3 loop is CASSGETQYF. CDR3 coding DNA: TGCGCCAGCTCAGGAGAGACCCAGTACTTC.

This rearrangement joins TRBV7-2 to TRBJ1-5; 12 nucleotides agree with TRBD1. Germline CDR1 is SGHTA and CDR2 is FQGNSA. The CDR3 runs 15 residues. Trimming cost V 1 base and J 10 bases; bases outside gene matches: 5. The CDR3 spells CASSLGVGTGGPQHF. In DNA, the CDR3 is TGTGCCAGCAGCTTAGGAGTCGGGACAGGGGGCCCCCAGCATTTT.

This rearrangement joins TRBV10-2 to TRBJ2-1; 15 bases map to TRBD2. V lost 6 bases and J lost 10; bases outside the gene matches: 7. CDR1 is WSHSY and CDR2 is SAAADI in the germline V gene. This CDR3 comprises 15 residues. The CDR3 DNA reads as TGCGCCAGCAGAGGGGGACTAGCGGGAGGCAGGGAGCAGTTCTTC. This encodes CASRGGLAGGREQFF.

The chain is built from TRBV7-2 and TRBJ2-7; TRBD2 aligns across 10 bases. The CDR3 has 15 amino acids. V shed 1 base and J 6 bases; nucleotides not matched to a gene: 6. Germline CDR1 reads SGHTA; CDR2 reads FQGNSA. In nucleotides, the CDR3 is TGTGCCAGCAGCTTAGGGGCTAGCGGGAGACCCGAGCAGTACTTC. Encoded protein: CASSLGASGRPEQYF.

The gene calls are TRBV5-1 and TRBJ2-7; 7 nucleotides agree with TRBD1. The CDR3 is 18 amino acids. The V segment lost 2 bases and the J segment 3 bases; nucleotides outside the gene matches: 17. The V gene's germline CDR1 is SGHRS and CDR2 YFSETQ. Written as DNA, the CDR3 is TGCGCCAGCAGCTTCGCCCCGACAGGGTCAAGTAAAGGCTACGAGCAGTACTTC. It codes for CASSFAPTGSSKGYEQYF.

To note about this clone: Other DNA sequences in this specimen translate into the identical CDR3. V usage is TRBV7-2 and J usage is TRBJ2-3, with unresolved D. CDR1 and CDR2 (germline): SGHTA, FQGNSA. The V end was cut by 1 base, the J end by 2 bases, with 10 bases between. The CDR3 runs 15 residues. The CDR3 sequence is CASSLGSRNTDTQYF. The CDR3 nucleotides are TGTGCCAGCAGCTTAGGTAGCCGGAACACAGATACGCAGTATTTT.

This clone was recorded once. This chain joins TRBV15 and TRBJ1-5; no firm D call. The V end lost 6 bases, the J end lost 1 base, and 10 bases lay between the germline ends. The CDR3 has 14 residues. Per the germline V gene, CDR1 is LNHNV and CDR2 is YYDKDF (reference sequence). CDR3 coding DNA: TGTGCCACCAGTCTAGGGCGCAGCAATCAGCCCCAGCATTTT. This translates into CATSLGRSNQPQHF.

Note on this clone: A much larger clone lies one base from this, so it may be a read error. The rearrangement links TRBV6-1 to TRBJ1-6; D might be TRBD1 (6 bases). Germline CDR1 MNHNS, CDR2 SASEGT. The CDR3 has 14 residues. V was pared by 5 bases and J by 3 bases, with 8 bases between. The CDR3 sequence is CASSKQGYNSPLHF. Written as DNA, the CDR3 is TGTGCCAGCAGTAAACAGGGCTATAATTCACCCCTCCACTTT.